This T cell receptor (beta chain) was recorded in a study of beta chain features in type 1 diabetes. General study findings and limits: Lower insertion and higher deletion counts appeared at VDJ junctions in type 1 diabetes patients.

Germline V lookup: CDR1 SGDLS, CDR2 YYNGEE. The V and J ends lost 4 bases and 11 bases respectively, with 22 bases between them. The CDR3 sequence is 15 residues long. Blood was drawn once from each donor into heparinised tubes. The draws averaged about 120 mL. Every isolated RNA sample was fully reverse transcribed, so sequencing captured expressed TCRB transcripts. Clones were read by immunoSEQ multiplex PCR, and TCRdb kept only the in-frame ones, dropping some. The sample consists of about 620,000 clones, around a sixth of them appearing once. A note on this clone: The target antigen is unknown.

The J gene is TRBJ2-1, the V gene TRBV9; maybe TRBD1 (6 bases). Sequenced material: naive CD4+ T cells from blood. This receptor was taken from a man between 18 and 35 years old in good health. The DNA for the CDR3 is TGTGCCAGCAGCTTCGACCAAACCGGGACACTGCAGCAGTTCTTC. It is translated as CASSFDQTGTLQQFF.